This entry is about one T cell receptor (beta chain). Its antigen has not been determined. No base quality values were provided; no much bigger clone lies one nucleotide off. Donors were a few dozen systemically healthy Caucasian individuals from Russia aged 6 to 90 years. About 10 milliliters of peripheral blood were collected from each donor into EDTA-treated Vacutainer tubes. Ficoll-Paque density-gradient centrifugation was used to isolate PBMCs, with at least 7 million obtained per sample. Trizol reagent was used to extract total RNA from the PBMCs, yielding at least 5 micrograms per sample. For every donor, an aliquot of PBMCs went through flow cytometry to measure the percentages of naive CD45RAhigh/CD27high T cells. The data were obtained in a study of blood T cells in healthy people across ages (dated by TCRdb to 2013 to 2016). With respect to the entire study: Template switching captured roughly one uniquely barcoded TCR beta cDNA molecule per two T cells in model experiments. Age-related changes in TCR beta repertoire diversity were measured in the study by deep sequencing normalized with unique cDNA molecular identifiers. Donors were grouped into four age groups: young (average 16 years), middle-aged (about 38), aged (62) and long-lived (around 82). The study analyzed two additional independent replicas of 1 million unique cDNA reads from the same blood draw for two donors, one aged 18 to 30 and one aged 80 or older. The study at large found these results: Observed TCR beta diversity per million T cells fell roughly linearly with age, and a significant reduction was already apparent by age approximately 41. Compared with the aged group, the long-lived group had more naive CD4+ T cells, fewer expanded clones and increased TCR diversity, suggesting age selection. Because donor CMV infection status was unknown, age-related changes in expanded clonotypes were potentially confounded. There was a strong correlation between observed TCR beta diversity and the percentage of naive T cells measured by flow cytometry. Conclusive comparison of naive and antigen-experienced compartments was prevented by the profiling of bulk unsorted PBMCs. Total diversity estimates from one million sequenced T cells were considered lower bounds and underestimates.

From a lookup of the germline V gene (reference sequence), CDR1 and CDR2 are SEHNR and FQNEAQ. The CDR3 runs 16 amino acids, cysteine and phenylalanine included. The entry retains the CDR3 DNA only, 48 bases that are in frame from base 1. V is clipped by 1 base and J by 2 bases, and the sequence between their germline boundaries is 13 bases long. Library preparation was by 5' RACE. Instrument on record: Illumina HiSeq 2500. The second PCR ran for about 6 to 12 cycles and used a J-beta primer mix along with a sample-barcoded 5' primer. A template-switch 5' adaptor carrying 12 random nucleotides introduced a unique molecular identifier onto each TCR beta cDNA molecule. Each sample yielded at least 2.5 million CDR3-containing paired-end reads. First-strand cDNA was synthesized from all RNA with the Mint cDNA synthesis kit, primed by a TRBC-specific oligonucleotide. All cDNA was treated with uracil-DNA glycosylase and then went through a first 18-cycle PCR with the universal primers M1SS and BC2_uni_R. The authors processed their data as follows. Each sample was normalized by randomly selecting 1 million high-quality reads, each carrying a distinct molecular identifier. Instead of being binned into consensus sequences, reads that shared molecular identifiers were thrown out. MiTCR, with a Q25 quality threshold and the strictest error-elimination algorithm, was used for CDR3 identification, clonotype clustering and error correction. A nonparametric unseen species model with Euler transformation was used to estimate a lower bound on total TCR beta diversity. Using fastp trimming at Q25 and MiXCR clonotype assembly, TCRdb reanalyzed the public sequencing data and kept in-frame beta chains. Each record represents a unique CDR3 protein, reported with the most common genes and DNA among its rows. These V and J calls derive from TCRdb rather than the authors' analysis. The sample records approximately 580,000 distinct CDR3 sequences, 20% to 30% of which are singletons. Approximately 8.7% of the sample is held by the ten biggest clonotypes.

The sample also formed part of further work on T cells of mothers and their children. The second paper states: Nine systemically healthy Caucasian individuals served as donors, namely three mothers together with their six children. cDNA synthesis consumed the entire amount of extracted RNA, loaded at about 1.6 ug RNA in each 15 ul reaction. In the second PCR, the M1S primer added sample barcodes and 2-4 random nucleotides. Over 8.5 million TCR beta CDR3 reads were obtained for each mother, and approximately 3 million reads were obtained for each child. TCR recombination output is similarly shaped by thymic selection in related and unrelated pairs, with a minor effect exerted by inherited differences. Normalized repertoire overlap was always slightly but never significantly higher in related than unrelated mother-child pairs. No persistent microchimeric T cell clones were found, with a detection sensitivity of approximately 94 clones per million clonotypes. To look for features that set related mother-child pairs apart from unrelated individuals, the researchers ran deep NGS to compare the TCR beta repertoires of mothers and children. On average, the children were roughly 11 +/- 4 years old, while the mothers were 40 +/- 4 years old. After adapters were ligated using NEBNext reagents, the libraries underwent 100+100 nt paired-end sequencing on an Illumina HiSeq 2000. To prevent cross-contamination, the mother and child libraries were prepared one month apart and sequenced in separate runs. Between roughly 450,000 and 2,000,000 distinct TCR beta clonotypes were identified per donor. Naive TCR beta clonotypes were estimated from low-frequency clonotypes matched to each donor's FACS-determined naive share, without sorting.

Sequencing was performed on blood. Recombination connected TRBV7-9 to TRBJ2-3; the best D guess is TRBD2, with 5 bases matching. The receptor's source is a boy aged 10-17 years in good health. Read as DNA, the sequence is TGTGCCAGCAGCTTAGACAAGCGGAGTCCCACAGATACGCAGTATTTT. This codes for CASSLDKRSPTDTQYF.